The rows below give T cell receptor beta chains drawn from one sample of a study of T cell responses to AZD1222 COVID-19 vaccine. The data were produced by immunoSEQ multiplex PCR, yet TCRdb's version contains in-frame clones alone and is incomplete. The repertoire has more than 110,000 clones, about nine tenths of them found once; the top ten carry less than 3.5%. Specimen: peripheral blood, collected 28 days after the second AZD1222 dose. The receptors were gathered from an adult who received the AZD1222 COVID-19 vaccine. The conserved cysteine and the conserved F or W are not part of the CDR3 here. Each record gives: V gene, D gene, CDR3 protein. D genes are given only for firm matches.

V: TRBV19; D: .; CDR3: ASSIYSSSNQPQH
V: TRBV7-2; D: TRBD1; CDR3: ASSFRGSYYEQY
V: TRBV5-5; D: TRBD1; CDR3: ASSFRQGESSGANVLT
V: TRBV14; D: .; CDR3: ASSRGRQTRLAKNIQY
V: TRBV12-3/TRBV12-4; D: .; CDR3: ASSLQGRETQY
V: TRBV19; D: .; CDR3: ASSIVGRGFTGELF
V: TRBV5-1; D: .; CDR3: ASSLGGGGNYNEQF
V: TRBV28; D: .; CDR3: ASSQLGTGELF
V: TRBV19; D: .; CDR3: ASSTDRIDQPQH
V: TRBV10-3; D: TRBD1; CDR3: ATLPGPGTGVAETQY
V: TRBV9; D: TRBD2; CDR3: ASSPTSGSTDTQY
V: TRBV7-9; D: .; CDR3: ASSLYRAGGGTDTQY
V: TRBV7-2; D: .; CDR3: ASSPYRGGTSPQY
V: TRBV9; D: .; CDR3: ASSVAGFYGYT
V: TRBV7-9; D: .; CDR3: ASSLLAQNTEAF
V: TRBV19; D: TRBD1; CDR3: ASSMNPGGAQPQH
V: TRBV7-2; D: TRBD2; CDR3: ASSLVWLAGVNEQY
V: TRBV7-9; D: .; CDR3: ASSKDRGSYNSPLH
V: TRBV27; D: .; CDR3: ASSPTIARNQPQH
V: TRBV4-1; D: TRBD1; CDR3: ASSQGVLTGTGFSGYT
V: TRBV4-1; D: .; CDR3: AAGEGNTGELF
V: TRBV19; D: .; CDR3: ASSIASSSNQPQH
V: TRBV7-9; D: .; CDR3: ASSLISGSYNEQF
V: TRBV7-9; D: .; CDR3: ASSLLMTGSYGYT
V: TRBV27; D: .; CDR3: ASNPPGTPDTQY
V: TRBV10-3; D: .; CDR3: AISVVLDSPLH
V: TRBV4-3; D: .; CDR3: ASSQDQVSLGDGYT
V: TRBV2; D: TRBD1; CDR3: ASSYRTGTSYGYT
V: TRBV5-8; D: .; CDR3: ASSFQWANSPLH
V: TRBV4-1; D: .; CDR3: ASSQVVGRVESPLH
V: TRBV10-3; D: TRBD2; CDR3: ATHSASGRAYEQY
V: TRBV5-1; D: TRBD1; CDR3: ASSLTGQARYEQY
V: TRBV7-2; D: TRBD1; CDR3: ASSLVGRGAGNTIY
V: TRBV20-1; D: .; CDR3: SAYVDTQY
V: TRBV27; D: TRBD1; CDR3: ASSDRGDVGNSPLH
V: TRBV19; D: .; CDR3: ASSLSPTAEAF
V: TRBV5-1; D: .; CDR3: ASSPISLAFAYNEQF
V: TRBV7-2; D: TRBD2; CDR3: ASSLSSGLSYEQY
V: TRBV24-1; D: TRBD2; CDR3: ATSAKLAGEAGANVLT
V: TRBV7-2; D: .; CDR3: ASSLGIRVMNTEAF
V: TRBV27; D: .; CDR3: ASRTGSLIGNQPQH
V: TRBV5-1; D: .; CDR3: ASSGFVNEQY
V: TRBV18; D: TRBD1; CDR3: ASQRDRRDEKLF
V: TRBV30; D: TRBD1; CDR3: AWTDRTGSNTIY
V: TRBV10-1; D: TRBD1; CDR3: ASSDGGRGYNEQF
V: TRBV30; D: .; CDR3: AWSVTAYYSPLH
V: TRBV19; D: TRBD1; CDR3: ASIDRGRISIGYT
V: TRBV12-3/TRBV12-4; D: TRBD1; CDR3: ASSRTGGCT
V: TRBV27; D: .; CDR3: ASSLETRSSYNEQF
V: TRBV9; D: .; CDR3: ASSVAGFAETQY
V: TRBV19; D: TRBD2; CDR3: ASPSEDQREGRCDEQF
V: TRBV5-4; D: .; CDR3: ASSRDSYYGYT
V: TRBV30; D: TRBD1; CDR3: AWTRGWYTEAF
V: TRBV27; D: .; CDR3: ASSLPGGTEEQY
V: TRBV28; D: TRBD1; CDR3: ASSRSDRVLGQPQH
V: TRBV4-3; D: .; CDR3: ASSQDYGYGWDTEAF